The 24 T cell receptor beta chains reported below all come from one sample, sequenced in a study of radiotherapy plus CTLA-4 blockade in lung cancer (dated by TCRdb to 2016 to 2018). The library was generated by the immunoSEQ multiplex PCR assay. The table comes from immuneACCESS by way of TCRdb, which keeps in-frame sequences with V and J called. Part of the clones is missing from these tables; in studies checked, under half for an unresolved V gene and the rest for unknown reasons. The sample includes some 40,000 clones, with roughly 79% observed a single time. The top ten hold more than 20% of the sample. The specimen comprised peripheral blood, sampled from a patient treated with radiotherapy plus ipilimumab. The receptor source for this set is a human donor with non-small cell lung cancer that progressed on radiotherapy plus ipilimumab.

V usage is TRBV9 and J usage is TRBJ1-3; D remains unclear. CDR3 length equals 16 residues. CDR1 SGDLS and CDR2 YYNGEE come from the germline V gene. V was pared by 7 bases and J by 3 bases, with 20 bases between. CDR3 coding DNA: TGTGCCAGCGGGGATTTAGGAGGAGGGTTTGGAAACACCATATATTTT. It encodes CASGDLGGGFGNTIYF.

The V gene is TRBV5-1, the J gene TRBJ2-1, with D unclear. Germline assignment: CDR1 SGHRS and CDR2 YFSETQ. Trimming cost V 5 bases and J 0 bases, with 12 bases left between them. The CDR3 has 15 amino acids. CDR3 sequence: CASSVVVSSYNEQFF. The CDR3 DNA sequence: TGCGCCAGCAGTGTCGTAGTTAGCTCCTACAATGAGCAGTTCTTC. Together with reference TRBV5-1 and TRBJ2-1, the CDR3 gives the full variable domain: KAGVTQTPRYLIKTRGQQVTLSCSPISGHRSVSWYQQTPGQGLQFLFEYFSETQRNKGNFPGRFSGRQFSNSRSEMNVSTLELGDSALYLCASSVVVSSYNEQFFGPGTRLTVL.

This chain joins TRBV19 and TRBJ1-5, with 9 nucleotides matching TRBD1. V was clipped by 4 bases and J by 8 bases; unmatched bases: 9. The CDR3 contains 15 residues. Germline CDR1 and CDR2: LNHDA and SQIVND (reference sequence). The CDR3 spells CASSTQQGAGEPQHF. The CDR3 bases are TGTGCCAGTAGTACCCAACAGGGGGCTGGGGAGCCCCAGCATTTT.

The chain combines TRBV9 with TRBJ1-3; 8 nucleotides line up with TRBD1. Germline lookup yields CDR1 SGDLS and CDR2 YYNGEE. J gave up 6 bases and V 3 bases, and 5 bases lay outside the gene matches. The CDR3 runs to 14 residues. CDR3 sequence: CASSGTGKENTIYF. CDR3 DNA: TGTGCCAGCAGCGGGACAGGGAAGGAAAACACCATATATTTT.

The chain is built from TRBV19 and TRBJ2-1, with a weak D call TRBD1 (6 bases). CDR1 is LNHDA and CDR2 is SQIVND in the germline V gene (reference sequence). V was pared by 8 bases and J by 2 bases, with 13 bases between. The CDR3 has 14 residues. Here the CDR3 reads CASATGDPYNEQFF. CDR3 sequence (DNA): TGTGCCAGTGCGACAGGTGACCCCTACAATGAGCAGTTCTTC. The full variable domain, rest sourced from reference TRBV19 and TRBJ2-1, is DGGITQSPKYLFRKEGQNVTLSCEQNLNHDAMYWYRQDPGQGLRLIYYSQIVNDFQKGDIAEGYSVSREKKESFPLTVTSAQKNPTAFYLCASATGDPYNEQFFGPGTRLTVL.

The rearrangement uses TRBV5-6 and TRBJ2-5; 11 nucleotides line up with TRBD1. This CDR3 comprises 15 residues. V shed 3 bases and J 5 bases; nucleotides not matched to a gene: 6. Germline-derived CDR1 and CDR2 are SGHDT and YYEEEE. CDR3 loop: CASSSGTGGSETQYF. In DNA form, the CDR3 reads TGTGCCAGCAGCTCGGGGACAGGGGGTTCGGAGACCCAGTACTTC.

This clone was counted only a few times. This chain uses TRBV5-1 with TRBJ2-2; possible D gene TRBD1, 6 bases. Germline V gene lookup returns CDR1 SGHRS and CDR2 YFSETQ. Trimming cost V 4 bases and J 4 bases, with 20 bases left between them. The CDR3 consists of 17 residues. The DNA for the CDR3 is TGCGCCAGCAGCGTGACAACCGGGACATTCTTCACCGGGGAGCTGTTTTTT. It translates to CASSVTTGTFFTGELFF.

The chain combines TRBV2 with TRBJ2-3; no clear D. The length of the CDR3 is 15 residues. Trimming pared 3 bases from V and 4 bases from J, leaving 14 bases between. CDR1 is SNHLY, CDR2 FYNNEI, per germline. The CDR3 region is CASSDGLNAADTQYF. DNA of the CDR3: TGTGCCAGCAGTGACGGTCTAAACGCCGCAGATACGCAGTATTTT.

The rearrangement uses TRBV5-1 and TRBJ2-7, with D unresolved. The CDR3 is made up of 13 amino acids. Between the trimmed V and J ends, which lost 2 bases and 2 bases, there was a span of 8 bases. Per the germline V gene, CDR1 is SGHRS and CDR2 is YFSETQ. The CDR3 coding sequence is TGCGCCAGCAGCTTCGGTTATCCCTACGAGCAGTACTTC. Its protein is CASSFGYPYEQYF.

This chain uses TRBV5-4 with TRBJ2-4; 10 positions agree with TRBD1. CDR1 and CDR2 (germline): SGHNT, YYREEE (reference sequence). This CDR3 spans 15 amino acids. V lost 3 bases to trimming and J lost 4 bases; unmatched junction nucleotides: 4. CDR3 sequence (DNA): TGTGCCAGCAGCTCGGACAGGGGGGATAAAAACATTCAGTACTTC. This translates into CASSSDRGDKNIQYF. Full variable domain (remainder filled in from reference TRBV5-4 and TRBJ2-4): ETGVTQSPTHLIKTRGQQVTLRCSSQSGHNTVSWYQQALGQGPQFIFQYYREEENGRGNFPPRFSGLQFPNYSSELNVNALELDDSALYLCASSSDRGDKNIQYFGAGTRLSVL.

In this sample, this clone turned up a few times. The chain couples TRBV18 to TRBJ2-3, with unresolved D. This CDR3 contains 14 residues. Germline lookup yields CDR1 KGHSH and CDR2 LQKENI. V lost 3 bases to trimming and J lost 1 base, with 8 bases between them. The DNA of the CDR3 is TGTGCCAGCTCACCGACCCAGGGCACAGATACGCAGTATTTT. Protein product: CASSPTQGTDTQYF.

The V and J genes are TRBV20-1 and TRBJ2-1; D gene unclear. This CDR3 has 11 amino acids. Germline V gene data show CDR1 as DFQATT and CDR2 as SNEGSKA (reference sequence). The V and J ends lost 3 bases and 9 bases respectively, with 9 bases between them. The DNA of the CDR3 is TGCAGTGCTAGGCCGCCGGTTGAGCAGTTCTTC. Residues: CSARPPVEQFF.

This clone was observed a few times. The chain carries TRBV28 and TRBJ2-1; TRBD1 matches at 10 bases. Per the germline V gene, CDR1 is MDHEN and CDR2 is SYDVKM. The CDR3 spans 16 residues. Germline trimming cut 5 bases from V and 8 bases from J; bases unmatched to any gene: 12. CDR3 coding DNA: TGTGCCAGCAGTACCAACCGGGACAGGGGTTCACATGAGCAGTTCTTC. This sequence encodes CASSTNRDRGSHEQFF.

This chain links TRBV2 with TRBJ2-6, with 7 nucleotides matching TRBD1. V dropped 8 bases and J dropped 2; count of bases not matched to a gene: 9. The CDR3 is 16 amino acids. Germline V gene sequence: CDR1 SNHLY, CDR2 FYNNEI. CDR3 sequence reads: CASRRTGTAGANVLTF. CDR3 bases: TGTGCCAGCCGGAGAACAGGGACAGCTGGGGCCAACGTCCTGACTTTC.

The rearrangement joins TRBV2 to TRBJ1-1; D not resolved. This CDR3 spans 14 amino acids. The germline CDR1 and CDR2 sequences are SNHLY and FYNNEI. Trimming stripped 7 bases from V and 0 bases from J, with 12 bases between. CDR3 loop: CASIYSSMNTEAFF. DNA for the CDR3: TGTGCCAGCATATACTCCTCCATGAACACTGAAGCTTTCTTT.

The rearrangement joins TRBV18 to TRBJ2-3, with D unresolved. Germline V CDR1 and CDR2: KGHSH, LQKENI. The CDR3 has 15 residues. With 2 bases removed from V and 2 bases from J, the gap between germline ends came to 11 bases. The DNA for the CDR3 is TGTGCCAGCTCACCAGGGTTGGGCAACACAGATACGCAGTATTTT. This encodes CASSPGLGNTDTQYF.

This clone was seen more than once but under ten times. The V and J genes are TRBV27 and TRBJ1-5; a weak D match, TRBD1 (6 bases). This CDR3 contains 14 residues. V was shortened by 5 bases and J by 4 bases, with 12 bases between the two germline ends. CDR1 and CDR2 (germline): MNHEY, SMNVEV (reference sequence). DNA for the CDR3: TGTGCCAGCAGTCCCTATAGGGGGAATCAGCCCCAGCATTTT. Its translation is CASSPYRGNQPQHF.

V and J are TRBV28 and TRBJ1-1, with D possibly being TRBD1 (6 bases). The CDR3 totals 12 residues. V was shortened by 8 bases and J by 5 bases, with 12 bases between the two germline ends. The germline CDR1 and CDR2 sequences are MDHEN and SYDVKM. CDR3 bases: TGTGCCAGCTCCCTGAGGGGGACTGAAGCTTTCTTT. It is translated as CASSLRGTEAFF.

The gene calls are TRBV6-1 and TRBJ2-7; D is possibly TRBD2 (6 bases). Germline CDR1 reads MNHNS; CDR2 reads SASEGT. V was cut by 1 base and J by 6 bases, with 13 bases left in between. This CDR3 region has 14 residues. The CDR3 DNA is TGTGCCAGCAGTGAAGAGGAGGGTTTTCTCGAGCAGTACTTC. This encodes CASSEEEGFLEQYF.

CDR3 nucleotides: TGTGCCAGCTCACCCGACAGGGGGCGCGTCGGCTACACCTTC. It translates to CASSPDRGRVGYTF. The chain joins TRBV6-1 to TRBJ1-2; 10 bases are a match to TRBD1. This CDR3 is 14 amino acids long. V trimming: 8 bases; J trimming: 8 bases; junction bases outside the gene matches: 11. Germline-derived CDR1 and CDR2 are MNHNS and SASEGT.

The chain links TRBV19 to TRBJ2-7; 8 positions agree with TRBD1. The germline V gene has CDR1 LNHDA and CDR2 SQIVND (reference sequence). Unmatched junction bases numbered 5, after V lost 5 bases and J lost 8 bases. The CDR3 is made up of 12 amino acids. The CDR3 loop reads CASSPDRVQQYF. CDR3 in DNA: TGTGCCAGTAGTCCGGACAGGGTCCAGCAGTACTTC.

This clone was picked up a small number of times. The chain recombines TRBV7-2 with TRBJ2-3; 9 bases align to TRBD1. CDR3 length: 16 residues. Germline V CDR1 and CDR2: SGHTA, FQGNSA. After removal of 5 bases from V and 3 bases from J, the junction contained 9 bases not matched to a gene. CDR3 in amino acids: CASSISPGQGTDTQYF. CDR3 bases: TGTGCCAGCAGCATCAGCCCGGGACAGGGAACAGATACGCAGTATTTT.

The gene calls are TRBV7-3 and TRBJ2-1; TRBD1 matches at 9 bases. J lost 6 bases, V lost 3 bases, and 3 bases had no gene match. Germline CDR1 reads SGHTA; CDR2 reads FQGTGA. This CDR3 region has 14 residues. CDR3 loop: CASSFMDRGNEQFF. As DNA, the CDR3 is TGTGCCAGCAGCTTTATGGACAGGGGCAATGAGCAGTTCTTC.

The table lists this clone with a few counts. In DNA, the CDR3 is TGCGCCAGCAGCCAAGGATTTGGGGGAGGTGTTGGCTACACCTTC. Protein product: CASSQGFGGGVGYTF. The J gene is TRBJ1-2, the V gene TRBV4-3; possibly TRBD1 for D (5 bases). The CDR3 extends over 15 amino acids. The V gene lost 1 base and the J gene lost 7 bases, with 16 bases spanning the gap. The germline V gene has CDR1 LGHNA and CDR2 YSLEER.